This T cell receptor (beta chain) was recovered during a study of T cell repertoires in cytomegalovirus infection. Regarding the study as a whole: HLA-C-restricted TCR beta clonotypes specific for CMV led the ex vivo response.

V was cut by 3 bases and J by 0 bases, with 10 bases left in between. CDR3 size: 15 residues. CDR1 SGHVT and CDR2 SQSDAQ come from the germline V gene. This clonotype was observed many times. No antigen is known for it. TCRdb reprocessed the reads with MiXCR, giving one entry per CDR3 protein. The sample carries about 230,000 distinct CDR3 sequences, roughly 22% recorded once. This TCR was sampled from a human donor in good health (CMV status not recorded). Some clones in this sample may be carry-over from other donors' samples. V gene TRBV7-4 combines with J gene TRBJ2-3, with D perhaps assigned TRBD1 or TRBD2 (6 bases each). The material sequenced was CD8+ T cells from PBMCs. The CDR3 spells CASSLRGASTDTQYF. The DNA for the CDR3 is TGTGCCAGCAGCTTGAGGGGGGCTAGCACAGATACGCAGTATTTT.